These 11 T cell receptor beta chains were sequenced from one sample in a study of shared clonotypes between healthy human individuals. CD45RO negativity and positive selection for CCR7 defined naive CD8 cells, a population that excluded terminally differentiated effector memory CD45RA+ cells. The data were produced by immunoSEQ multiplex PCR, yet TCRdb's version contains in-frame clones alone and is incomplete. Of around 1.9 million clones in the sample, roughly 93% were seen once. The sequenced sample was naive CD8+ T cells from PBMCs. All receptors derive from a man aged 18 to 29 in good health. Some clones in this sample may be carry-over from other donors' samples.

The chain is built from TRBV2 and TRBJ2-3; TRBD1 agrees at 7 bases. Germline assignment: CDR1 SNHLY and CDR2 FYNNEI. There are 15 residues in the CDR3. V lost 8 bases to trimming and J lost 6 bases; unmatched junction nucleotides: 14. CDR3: CASLRGGQVIDTQYF. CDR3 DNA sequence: TGTGCCAGCTTGAGGGGCGGACAGGTCATTGATACGCAGTATTTT.

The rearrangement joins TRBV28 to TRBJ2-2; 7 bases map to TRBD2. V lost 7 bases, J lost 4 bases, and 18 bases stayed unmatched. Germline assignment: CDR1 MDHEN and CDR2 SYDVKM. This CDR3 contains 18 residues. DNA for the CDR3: TGTGCCAGCACCCGAGAGGCCGGGAGGCTCAGTGGCACCGGGGAGCTGTTTTTT. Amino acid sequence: CASTREAGRLSGTGELFF.

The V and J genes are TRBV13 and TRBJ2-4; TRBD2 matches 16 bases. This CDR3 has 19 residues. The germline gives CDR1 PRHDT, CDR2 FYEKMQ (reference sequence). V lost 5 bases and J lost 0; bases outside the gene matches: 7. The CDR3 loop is CASSDLGLAGGPAKNIQYF. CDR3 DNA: TGTGCCAGCAGCGACCTGGGACTAGCGGGAGGGCCAGCCAAAAACATTCAGTACTTC.

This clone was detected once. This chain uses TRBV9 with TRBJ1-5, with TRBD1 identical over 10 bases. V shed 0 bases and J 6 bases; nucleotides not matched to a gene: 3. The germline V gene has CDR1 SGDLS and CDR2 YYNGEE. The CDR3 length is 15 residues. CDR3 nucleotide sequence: TGTGCCAGCAGCGTAGGGACAGGGGGAGGTCAGCCCCAGCATTTT. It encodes CASSVGTGGGQPQHF. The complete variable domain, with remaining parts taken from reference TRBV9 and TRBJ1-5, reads DSGVTQTPKHLITATGQRVTLRCSPRSGDLSVYWYQQSLDQGLQFLIQYYNGEERAKGNILERFSAQQFPDLHSELNLSSLELGDSALYFCASSVGTGGGQPQHFGDGTRLSIL.

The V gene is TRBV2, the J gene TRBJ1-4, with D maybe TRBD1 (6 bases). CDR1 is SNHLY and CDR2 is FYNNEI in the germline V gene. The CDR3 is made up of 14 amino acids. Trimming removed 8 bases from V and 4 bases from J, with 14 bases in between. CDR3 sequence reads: CASRRTAYNEKLFF. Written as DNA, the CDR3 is TGTGCCAGCCGAAGGACAGCTTATAATGAAAAACTGTTTTTT.

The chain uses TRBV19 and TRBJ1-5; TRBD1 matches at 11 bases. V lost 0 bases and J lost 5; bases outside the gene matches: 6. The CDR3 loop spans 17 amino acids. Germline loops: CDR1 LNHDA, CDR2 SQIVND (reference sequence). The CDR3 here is CASSIDLRTGGHQPQHF. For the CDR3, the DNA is TGTGCCAGTAGTATAGATCTTCGGACAGGGGGCCATCAGCCCCAGCATTTT.

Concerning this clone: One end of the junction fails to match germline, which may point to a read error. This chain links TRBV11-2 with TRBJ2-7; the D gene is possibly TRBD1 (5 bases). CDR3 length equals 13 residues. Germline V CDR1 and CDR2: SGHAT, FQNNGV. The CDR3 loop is CASSLDKTDFVFF. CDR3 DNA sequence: TGTGCCAGCAGCTTAGATAAGACAGACTTTGTCTTCTTC.

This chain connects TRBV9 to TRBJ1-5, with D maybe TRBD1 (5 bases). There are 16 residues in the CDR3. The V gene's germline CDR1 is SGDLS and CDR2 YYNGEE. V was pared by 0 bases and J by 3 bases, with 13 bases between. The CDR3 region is CASSVESGNINQPQHF. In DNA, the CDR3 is TGTGCCAGCAGCGTAGAGTCAGGGAATATCAATCAGCCCCAGCATTTT.

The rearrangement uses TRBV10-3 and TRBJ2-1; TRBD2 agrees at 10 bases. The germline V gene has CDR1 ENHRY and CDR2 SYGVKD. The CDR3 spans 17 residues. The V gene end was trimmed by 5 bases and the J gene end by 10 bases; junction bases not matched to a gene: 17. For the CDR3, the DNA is TGTGCCATCAGTCCAAACCAACTAGCGGGGAGAGGACGGGAGCAGTTCTTC. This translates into CAISPNQLAGRGREQFF.

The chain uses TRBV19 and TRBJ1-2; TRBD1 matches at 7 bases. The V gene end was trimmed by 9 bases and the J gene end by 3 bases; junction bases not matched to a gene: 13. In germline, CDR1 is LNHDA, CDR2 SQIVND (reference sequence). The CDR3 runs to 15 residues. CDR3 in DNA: TGTGCCAGCTGCGGACAGGCTTTCGCATACTATGGCTACACCTTC. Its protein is CASCGQAFAYYGYTF.

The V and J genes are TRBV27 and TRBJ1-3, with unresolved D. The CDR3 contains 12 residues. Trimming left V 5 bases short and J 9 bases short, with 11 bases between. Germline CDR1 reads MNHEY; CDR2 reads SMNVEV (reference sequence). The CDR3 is CASSPSAGTIYF. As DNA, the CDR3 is TGTGCCAGCAGTCCTTCTGCGGGCACCATATATTTT.